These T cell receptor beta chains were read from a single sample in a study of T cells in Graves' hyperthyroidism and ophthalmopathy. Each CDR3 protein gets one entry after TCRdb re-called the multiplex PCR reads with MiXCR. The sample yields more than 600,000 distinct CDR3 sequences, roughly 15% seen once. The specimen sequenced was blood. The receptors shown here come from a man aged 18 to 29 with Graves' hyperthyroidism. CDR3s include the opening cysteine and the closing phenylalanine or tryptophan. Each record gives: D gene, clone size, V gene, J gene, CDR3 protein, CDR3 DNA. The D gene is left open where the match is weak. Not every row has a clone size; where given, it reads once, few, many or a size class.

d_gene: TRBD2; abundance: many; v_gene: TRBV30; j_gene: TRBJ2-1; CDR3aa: CAWKLAGGGQFF; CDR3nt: TGTGCCTGGAAACTAGCGGGAGGGGGGCAGTTCTTC
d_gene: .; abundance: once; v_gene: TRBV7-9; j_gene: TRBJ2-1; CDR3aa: CASSPIPSSHNEQFF; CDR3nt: TGTGCCAGCAGCCCCATCCCGAGCTCCCACAATGAGCAGTTCTTC
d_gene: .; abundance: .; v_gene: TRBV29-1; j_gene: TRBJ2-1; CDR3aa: CSVKWDEQFF; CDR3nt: TGCAGCGTTAAATGGGATGAGCAGTTCTTC
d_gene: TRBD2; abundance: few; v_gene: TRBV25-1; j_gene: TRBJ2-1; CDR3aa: CASSDPSGRSVNEQFF; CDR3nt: TGTGCCAGCAGTGATCCTAGCGGGAGATCCGTCAATGAGCAGTTCTTC
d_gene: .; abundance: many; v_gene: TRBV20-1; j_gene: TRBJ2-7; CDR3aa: CSATGQSYEQYF; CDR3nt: TGCAGTGCCACGGGACAATCCTACGAGCAGTACTTC
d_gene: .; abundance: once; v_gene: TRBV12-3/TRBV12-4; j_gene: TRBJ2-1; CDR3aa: CASSFPPVGADYNEQFF; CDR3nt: TGTGCCAGCAGTTTCCCCCCGGTGGGGGCAGATTACAATGAGCAGTTCTTC
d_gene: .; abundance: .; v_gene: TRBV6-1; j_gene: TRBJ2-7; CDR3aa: CASSEGGRGSNEQYF; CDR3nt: TGTGCCAGCAGTGAAGGGGGCCGTGGGAGTAACGAGCAGTACTTC
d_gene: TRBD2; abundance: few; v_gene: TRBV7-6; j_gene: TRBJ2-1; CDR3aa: CASSSIAGGTRGNEQFF; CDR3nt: TGTGCCAGCAGCTCCATAGCGGGAGGCACCAGGGGGAATGAGCAGTTCTTC
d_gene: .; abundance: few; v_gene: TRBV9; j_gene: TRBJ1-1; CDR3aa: CASSSPTRSTEAFF; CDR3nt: TGTGCCAGCAGCTCCCCTACAAGATCCACTGAAGCTTTCTTT
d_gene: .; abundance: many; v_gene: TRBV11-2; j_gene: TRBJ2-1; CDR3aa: CASSLDGWSLYNEQFF; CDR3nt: TGTGCCAGCAGCTTAGACGGGTGGAGCCTCTACAATGAGCAGTTCTTC
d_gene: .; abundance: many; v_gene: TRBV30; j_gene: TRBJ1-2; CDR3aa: CAWSETVTTYGYTF; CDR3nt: TGTGCCTGGAGCGAGACAGTAACAACCTATGGCTACACCTTC
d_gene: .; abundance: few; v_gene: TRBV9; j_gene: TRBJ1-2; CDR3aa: CASSVPGQNYGYTF; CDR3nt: TGTGCCAGCAGCGTCCCCGGACAGAACTATGGCTACACCTTC
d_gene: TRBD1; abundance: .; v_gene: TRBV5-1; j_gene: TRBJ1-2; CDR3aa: CASSNRTGTVDYGYTF; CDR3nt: TGCGCCAGCAGCAACCGGACAGGGACAGTAGACTATGGCTACACCTTC
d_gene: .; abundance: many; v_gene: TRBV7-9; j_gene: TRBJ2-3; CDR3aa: CASSLFTDTQYF; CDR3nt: TGTGCCAGCAGCTTATTCACAGATACGCAGTATTTT
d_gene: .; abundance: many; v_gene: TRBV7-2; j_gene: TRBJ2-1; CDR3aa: CASSEGQFGTEQFF; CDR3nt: TGTGCCAGCAGCGAAGGACAATTCGGGACAGAGCAGTTCTTC
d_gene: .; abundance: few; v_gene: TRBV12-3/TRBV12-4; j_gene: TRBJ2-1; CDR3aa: CASRPKGGEQFF; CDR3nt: TGTGCCAGCAGACCCAAAGGCGGTGAGCAGTTCTTC
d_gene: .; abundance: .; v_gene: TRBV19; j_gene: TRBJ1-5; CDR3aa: CATFWGKTQHF; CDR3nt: TGTGCCACCTTTTGGGGCAAGACCCAGCATTTT
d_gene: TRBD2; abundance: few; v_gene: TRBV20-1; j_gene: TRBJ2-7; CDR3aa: CSALIAGASYEQYF; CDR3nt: TGCAGTGCCCTCATAGCGGGAGCCTCCTACGAGCAGTACTTC
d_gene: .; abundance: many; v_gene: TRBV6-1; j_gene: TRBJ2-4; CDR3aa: CASTPRAPSGNIQYF; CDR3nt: TGTGCCAGCACCCCCCGGGCCCCAAGTGGGAACATTCAGTACTTC
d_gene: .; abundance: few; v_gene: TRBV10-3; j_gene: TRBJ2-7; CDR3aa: CAISPSDSYYEQYF; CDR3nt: TGTGCCATCAGTCCGAGTGACAGCTATTACGAGCAGTACTTC
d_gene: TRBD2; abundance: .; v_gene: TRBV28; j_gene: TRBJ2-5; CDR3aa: CASSLGLAEEETQYF; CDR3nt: TGTGCCAGCAGTTTGGGACTAGCAGAGGAAGAGACCCAGTACTTC
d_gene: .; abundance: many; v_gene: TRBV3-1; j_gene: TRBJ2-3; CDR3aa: CASSQGPSTDTQYF; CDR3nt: TGTGCCAGCAGCCAAGGACCGAGCACAGATACGCAGTATTTT
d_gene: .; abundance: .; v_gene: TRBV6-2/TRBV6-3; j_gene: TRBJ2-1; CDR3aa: CASRKQITSYNEQFF; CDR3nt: TGTGCCAGCAGGAAACAGATTACTTCCTACAATGAGCAGTTCTTC
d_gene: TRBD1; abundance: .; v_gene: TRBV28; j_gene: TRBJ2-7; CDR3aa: CASTTGGPLYEQYF; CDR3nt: TGTGCCAGCACGACAGGGGGCCCCCTTTACGAGCAGTACTTC
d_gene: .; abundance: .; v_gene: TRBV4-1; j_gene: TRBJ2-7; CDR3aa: CASSQDTASTYEQYF; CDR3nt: TGCGCCAGCAGCCAAGATACAGCCTCGACCTACGAGCAGTACTTC
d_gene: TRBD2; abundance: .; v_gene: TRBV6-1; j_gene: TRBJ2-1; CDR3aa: CASRELAGNYNEQFF; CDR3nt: TGTGCCAGCAGGGAACTAGCGGGGAACTACAATGAGCAGTTCTTC
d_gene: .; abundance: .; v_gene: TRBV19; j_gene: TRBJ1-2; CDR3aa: CASSIGSDYGYTF; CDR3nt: TGTGCCAGTAGTATAGGATCCGACTATGGCTACACCTTC